This T cell receptor beta chain comes out of a study of T cell responses to AZD1222 COVID-19 vaccine. Study observations and caveats: Clonal diversity was possibly underestimated; the donors were predominantly white British and more often female. At study baseline, merely several AZD1222 recipients were seropositive.

Notes on this clone: What it binds is unknown.

V dropped 5 bases and J dropped 2; count of bases not matched to a gene: 8. The CDR3 spans 15 residues. CDR1 and CDR2 from the germline V gene are KGHSY and FQNENV. Analysis merged second doses at about 4 or about 12 weeks. Assay: immunoSEQ multiplex PCR; the TCRdb copy retains only in-frame clones and omits some. The sample has about 42,000 clones; approximately 88% are singletons. This material consisted of peripheral blood, taken 28 days after the second AZD1222 dose. The sequence derives from an adult who received the AZD1222 COVID-19 vaccine. The chain uses TRBV16 and TRBJ1-2, with TRBD1 matching over 7 bases. CDR3 sequence: CASSKGQPPNYGYTF. CDR3 nucleotide sequence: TGTGCCAGCAGCAAGGGACAGCCGCCCAACTATGGCTACACCTTC.